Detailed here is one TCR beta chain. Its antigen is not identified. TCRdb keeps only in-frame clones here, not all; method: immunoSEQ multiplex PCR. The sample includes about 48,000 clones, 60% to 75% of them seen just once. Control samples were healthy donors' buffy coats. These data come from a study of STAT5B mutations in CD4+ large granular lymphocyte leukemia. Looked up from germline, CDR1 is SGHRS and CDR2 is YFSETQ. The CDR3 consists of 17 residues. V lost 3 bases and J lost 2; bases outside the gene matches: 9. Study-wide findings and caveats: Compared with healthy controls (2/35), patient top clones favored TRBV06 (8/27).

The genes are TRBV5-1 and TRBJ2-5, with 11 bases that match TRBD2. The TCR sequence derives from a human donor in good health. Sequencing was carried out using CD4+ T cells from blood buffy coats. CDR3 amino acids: CASSSMWTSGLQETQYF. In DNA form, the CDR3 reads TGCGCCAGCAGCTCGATGTGGACTAGCGGGCTTCAAGAGACCCAGTACTTC.